Listed below are T cell receptor beta chains from one sample, sequenced in a study of T cells in Graves' hyperthyroidism and ophthalmopathy. TCRdb fed the multiplex PCR reads into MiXCR, producing one record per CDR3 protein. This table holds fewer than 650,000 distinct CDR3 sequences, 14% found once. Sequenced sample: blood. The receptors come from a woman between 40 and 55 years old with Graves' hyperthyroidism. Each CDR3 is given with its conserved first and last residue. The order of the fields is V gene, clone size, D gene, J gene, CDR3 DNA, CDR3 protein. The D gene is left open where the match is weak. The size of a clone is reported for some rows only, either as once, few or many, or as a class for expanded clones.

V: TRBV19
size: .
D: .
J: TRBJ2-1
DNA: TGTGCCAGTAGTATATCGTTTGGCACGGGTTACAATGAGCAGTTCTTC
CDR3: CASSISFGTGYNEQFF

V: TRBV7-6
size: .
D: TRBD2
J: TRBJ2-7
DNA: TGTGCCAGCAGCTTTCAGGGACTAGCGGGAGGGCCAAAGCAGTACTTC
CDR3: CASSFQGLAGGPKQYF

V: TRBV4-1
size: .
D: .
J: TRBJ2-2
DNA: TGCGCCAGCAGCCAAGGGAAGGGCCCCACCGGGGAGCTGTTTTTT
CDR3: CASSQGKGPTGELFF

V: TRBV3-1
size: few
D: .
J: TRBJ2-2
DNA: TGTGCCAGCAGCCAAGTGGGGACCGCAGCTAACACCGGGGAGCTGTTTTTT
CDR3: CASSQVGTAANTGELFF

V: TRBV3-1
size: many
D: TRBD2
J: TRBJ2-7
DNA: TGTGCCAGCAGCCAAAAGGGACTAGCGGGACGCGAGCAGTACTTC
CDR3: CASSQKGLAGREQYF

V: TRBV2
size: many
D: TRBD1
J: TRBJ1-5
DNA: TGTGCCAGCAGCTTCGGACAGGGGGCAAGTCAGCCCCAGCATTTT
CDR3: CASSFGQGASQPQHF

V: TRBV19
size: few
D: .
J: TRBJ1-5
DNA: TGTGCCAGTAGTTCTGAACAGGGTTTTGATCAGCCCCAGCATTTT
CDR3: CASSSEQGFDQPQHF

V: TRBV6-1
size: few
D: TRBD1
J: TRBJ1-4
DNA: TGTGCCAGCAGGAGGGGGCGCTTGTATGAAAAACTGTTTTTT
CDR3: CASRRGRLYEKLFF

V: TRBV28
size: .
D: TRBD1
J: TRBJ1-2
DNA: TGTGCCAGCAGTTTACCAGGGACAGCCCAGGGAGGCTACACCTTC
CDR3: CASSLPGTAQGGYTF

V: TRBV7-6
size: .
D: .
J: TRBJ2-1
DNA: TGTGCCAGCAGTAAAGCGGTAGCGGTATCCTACAATGAGCAGTTCTTC
CDR3: CASSKAVAVSYNEQFF

V: TRBV15
size: few
D: TRBD1
J: TRBJ1-5
DNA: TGTGCCACCAGCAGAGTGACAGGGGATTATAGCAATCAGCCCCAGCATTTT
CDR3: CATSRVTGDYSNQPQHF

V: TRBV12-3/TRBV12-4
size: many
D: .
J: TRBJ2-3
DNA: TGTGCCAGCACTCTTTATAACGGAGATACGCAGTATTTT
CDR3: CASTLYNGDTQYF

V: TRBV5-1
size: .
D: TRBD2
J: TRBJ2-3
DNA: TGCGCCAGCAGCTTGGTAGCGGGGTTGAGTGCAGATACGCAGTATTTT
CDR3: CASSLVAGLSADTQYF

V: TRBV19
size: .
D: .
J: TRBJ1-5
DNA: TGTGCCAGTAGTACCTCAGGGGTAAACAATCAGCCCCAGCATTTT
CDR3: CASSTSGVNNQPQHF

V: TRBV3-1
size: many
D: .
J: TRBJ1-1
DNA: TGTGCCAGCAGCCAGGGCACTGAAGCTTTCTTT
CDR3: CASSQGTEAFF

V: TRBV5-8
size: few
D: .
J: TRBJ1-2
DNA: TGTGCCAGCAGCTATGATACCAACTATGGCTACACCTTC
CDR3: CASSYDTNYGYTF

V: TRBV7-9
size: many
D: TRBD2
J: TRBJ2-5
DNA: TGTGCCAGCAGCTTACAACTAGCGGGAAGCGAGACCCAGTACTTC
CDR3: CASSLQLAGSETQYF

V: TRBV19
size: .
D: .
J: TRBJ1-3
DNA: TGTGCCAGTAGTTCTATCAGGTCCGGCTCTGGAAACACCATATATTTT
CDR3: CASSSIRSGSGNTIYF

V: TRBV24-1
size: .
D: .
J: TRBJ2-2
DNA: TGTGCCACCAGTGATCCCTCGGGTACCGGGGAGCTGTTTTTT
CDR3: CATSDPSGTGELFF

V: TRBV4-1
size: once
D: .
J: TRBJ2-7
DNA: TGCGCCAGCAGCCAAGCGGGACTGGCCTACGAGCAGTACTTC
CDR3: CASSQAGLAYEQYF

V: TRBV12-3/TRBV12-4
size: many
D: .
J: TRBJ1-1
DNA: TGTGCCAGCAGCCTAGAAATGGTCACTGAAGCTTTCTTT
CDR3: CASSLEMVTEAFF

V: TRBV28
size: few
D: .
J: TRBJ1-5
DNA: TGTGCCAGCACAAAGTGGGATCAGCCCCAGCATTTT
CDR3: CASTKWDQPQHF

V: TRBV12-3/TRBV12-4
size: few
D: TRBD1
J: TRBJ2-3
DNA: TGTGCCAGCAGTTTCGGCTGGAGAAGGGGGCCCACAGATACGCAGTATTTT
CDR3: CASSFGWRRGPTDTQYF

V: TRBV7-2
size: many
D: TRBD2
J: TRBJ2-1
DNA: TGTGCCAGCAGCTTAGGAACAACTAGCGGCCATGAGCAGTTCTTC
CDR3: CASSLGTTSGHEQFF

V: TRBV20-1
size: many
D: TRBD1
J: TRBJ2-7
DNA: TGCAGTGCTCAGCCCGCAGCCGGGACAGGGAACGAGCAGTACTTC
CDR3: CSAQPAAGTGNEQYF

V: TRBV28
size: many
D: TRBD1
J: TRBJ2-7
DNA: TGTGCCAGCAGTACTCTGGGACAGGGGAGCTCCTACGAGCAGTACTTC
CDR3: CASSTLGQGSSYEQYF

V: TRBV4-1
size: .
D: TRBD1
J: TRBJ2-2
DNA: TGCGTCAGCAGCCCACGACAGGGGGTCTTGTCCGGGGAGCTGTTTTTT
CDR3: CVSSPRQGVLSGELFF

V: TRBV5-1
size: many
D: .
J: TRBJ1-1
DNA: TGCGCCAGCAGCTCAAGGTGGGACGGGGGGAACACTGAAGCTTTCTTT
CDR3: CASSSRWDGGNTEAFF

V: TRBV20-1
size: .
D: .
J: TRBJ1-5
DNA: TGCAGTGCTAGAGGGGAAAATCAGCCCCAGCATTTT
CDR3: CSARGENQPQHF

V: TRBV5-1
size: many
D: TRBD1
J: TRBJ2-1
DNA: TGCGCCAGCAGCTCCCGACAGGGGACCCACAATGAGCAGTTCTTC
CDR3: CASSSRQGTHNEQFF

V: TRBV4-2
size: .
D: .
J: TRBJ2-1
DNA: TGTGCCAGCAGCCCCAACCCTGAAAATGAGCAGTTCTTC
CDR3: CASSPNPENEQFF

V: TRBV24-1
size: .
D: .
J: TRBJ1-3
DNA: TGTGCCACCAGTGACCCCCTGTCTGGAAACACCATATATTTT
CDR3: CATSDPLSGNTIYF

V: TRBV20-1
size: many
D: TRBD2
J: TRBJ2-5
DNA: TGCAGTGCTAGAGACGGTGGTGCTAGCGGGAGTTTGGAGACCCAGTACTTC
CDR3: CSARDGGASGSLETQYF

V: TRBV6-1
size: many
D: .
J: TRBJ2-2
DNA: TGTGCCAGCATGAGGGCTACGAACACCGGGGAGCTGTTTTTT
CDR3: CASMRATNTGELFF

V: TRBV6-1
size: .
D: TRBD1
J: TRBJ2-3
DNA: TGTGCCAGCAGTAGGGGGACAGGGGGCGCAGATACGCAGTATTTT
CDR3: CASSRGTGGADTQYF

V: TRBV6-1
size: many
D: TRBD1
J: TRBJ2-1
DNA: TGTGCCAGCACCGGGACAGGGGTGAATGAGCAGTTCTTC
CDR3: CASTGTGVNEQFF

V: TRBV11-2
size: many
D: .
J: TRBJ2-3
DNA: TGTGCCAGCAGCCTAGACCCGGGGGACACAGATACGCAGTATTTT
CDR3: CASSLDPGDTDTQYF

V: TRBV30
size: many
D: .
J: TRBJ1-2
DNA: TGTGCCTGGGAAAGGACAGTCTATGGCTACACCTTC
CDR3: CAWERTVYGYTF

V: TRBV11-2
size: many
D: .
J: TRBJ2-7
DNA: TGTGCCAGCAGCTCCGACAAATACGTCGCCTACGAGCAGTACTTC
CDR3: CASSSDKYVAYEQYF

V: TRBV18
size: many
D: .
J: TRBJ2-5
DNA: TGTGCCAGCTCACCACCAACTCAGTACCAAGAGACCCAGTACTTC
CDR3: CASSPPTQYQETQYF

V: TRBV6-1
size: .
D: .
J: TRBJ2-7
DNA: TGTGCCAGCCACGAAGGGATTTGGGGGCAGTACTTC
CDR3: CASHEGIWGQYF

V: TRBV18
size: few
D: TRBD2
J: TRBJ2-2
DNA: TGTGCCAGCTCAACCTTTTGGACTAGCGGAAACACCGGGGAGCTGTTTTTT
CDR3: CASSTFWTSGNTGELFF

V: TRBV28
size: few
D: TRBD1
J: TRBJ2-2
DNA: TGTGCCAGCAGTTCGCCCCCCGGGGGACAGGGGAAAACCGGGGAGCTGTTTTTT
CDR3: CASSSPPGGQGKTGELFF

V: TRBV20-1
size: few
D: .
J: TRBJ1-2
DNA: TGCAGTGAAGATACAGTCAACTATGGCTACACCTTC
CDR3: CSEDTVNYGYTF

V: TRBV12-3/TRBV12-4
size: few
D: .
J: TRBJ1-4
DNA: TGTGCCAGCCGAGGATGGTCCGGGGAAAAACTGTTTTTT
CDR3: CASRGWSGEKLFF

V: TRBV19
size: few
D: .
J: TRBJ1-6
DNA: TGTGCCAGTAGTATTTCACCACAGGGCAATAATTCACCCCTCCACTTT
CDR3: CASSISPQGNNSPLHF

V: TRBV19
size: .
D: TRBD2
J: TRBJ2-1
DNA: TGTGCCAGTAGTGACAGACTAGCTTGGAATGAGCAGTTCTTC
CDR3: CASSDRLAWNEQFF

V: TRBV6-2/TRBV6-3
size: .
D: TRBD2
J: TRBJ2-1
DNA: TGTGCCAGCAGCGCTAGCGGGAAGGGGGGAAATGAGCAGTTCTTC
CDR3: CASSASGKGGNEQFF

V: TRBV5-4
size: .
D: TRBD2
J: TRBJ2-1
DNA: TGTGCCAGCAGCTTGGCAACTAGCGGGAGGAACAATGAGCAGTTCTTC
CDR3: CASSLATSGRNNEQFF

V: TRBV4-1
size: many
D: TRBD2
J: TRBJ2-3
DNA: TGTGCCAGCAGCCGGACTAGCGGGGGCACAGATACGCAGTATTTT
CDR3: CASSRTSGGTDTQYF

V: TRBV7-8
size: many
D: .
J: TRBJ2-7
DNA: TGTGCCAGCAGCTCTAGGAGGGACCCAAGCTACGAGCAGTACTTC
CDR3: CASSSRRDPSYEQYF

V: TRBV6-1
size: many
D: .
J: TRBJ2-7
DNA: TGTGCCAGCAGCGACATCCTCCCGATTGACAGGCGAACCTACGAGCAGTACTTC
CDR3: CASSDILPIDRRTYEQYF

V: TRBV18
size: many
D: TRBD2
J: TRBJ2-7
DNA: TGTGCCAGCTCCCCCGGGACTAGCGAAGGGGAGCAGTACTTC
CDR3: CASSPGTSEGEQYF

V: TRBV10-3
size: .
D: .
J: TRBJ2-7
DNA: TGTGCCATCAGTGAGTCAGGGGGCTACGAGCAGTACTTC
CDR3: CAISESGGYEQYF

V: TRBV5-1
size: many
D: TRBD1
J: TRBJ2-3
DNA: TGCGCCAGCAGCTGGGACAGGGCGAGTGCAGATACGCAGTATTTT
CDR3: CASSWDRASADTQYF

V: TRBV19
size: few
D: TRBD1
J: TRBJ1-5
DNA: TGTGCCTCCGCACCAGGGGGCTATCAGCCCCAGCATTTT
CDR3: CASAPGGYQPQHF

V: TRBV5-8
size: .
D: TRBD1
J: TRBJ1-5
DNA: TGTGCCAGCAGCCTCCGGGCTCATCAGTTGGGACAGGACAATCAGCCCCAGCATTTT
CDR3: CASSLRAHQLGQDNQPQHF